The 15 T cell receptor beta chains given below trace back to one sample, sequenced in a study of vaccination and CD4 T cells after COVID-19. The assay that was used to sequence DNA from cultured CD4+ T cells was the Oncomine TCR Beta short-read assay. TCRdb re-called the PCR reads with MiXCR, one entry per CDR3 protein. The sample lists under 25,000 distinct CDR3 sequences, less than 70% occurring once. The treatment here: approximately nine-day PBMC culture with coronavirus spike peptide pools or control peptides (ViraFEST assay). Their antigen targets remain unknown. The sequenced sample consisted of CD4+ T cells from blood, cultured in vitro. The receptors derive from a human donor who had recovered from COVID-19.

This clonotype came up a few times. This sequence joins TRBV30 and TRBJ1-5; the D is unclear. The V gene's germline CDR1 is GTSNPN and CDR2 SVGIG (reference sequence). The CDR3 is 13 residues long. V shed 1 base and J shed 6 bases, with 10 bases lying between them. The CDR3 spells CAWSERWAQPQHF. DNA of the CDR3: TGTGCCTGGAGTGAAAGGTGGGCTCAGCCCCAGCATTTT.

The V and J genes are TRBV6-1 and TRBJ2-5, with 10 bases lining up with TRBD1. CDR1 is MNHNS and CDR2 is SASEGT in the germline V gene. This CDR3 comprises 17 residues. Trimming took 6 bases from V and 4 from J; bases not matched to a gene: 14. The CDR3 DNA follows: TGTGCCAGCAGCCCCGGAACCGGGACAGGGGCTGGAGAGACCCAGTACTTC. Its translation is CASSPGTGTGAGETQYF.

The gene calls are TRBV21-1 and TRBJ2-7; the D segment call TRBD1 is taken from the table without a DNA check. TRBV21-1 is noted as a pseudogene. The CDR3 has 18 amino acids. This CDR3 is CASSSYNRTGVDTYEQYF. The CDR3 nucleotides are TGTGCCAGCAGCTCCTATAATCGGACAGGGGTCGACACCTACGAGCAGTACTTC.

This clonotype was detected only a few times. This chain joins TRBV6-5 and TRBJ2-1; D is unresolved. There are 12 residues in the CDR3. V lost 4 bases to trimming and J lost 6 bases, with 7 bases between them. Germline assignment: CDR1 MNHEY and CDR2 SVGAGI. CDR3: CASSFPGNEQFF. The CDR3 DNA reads TGTGCCAGCAGTTTCCCTGGCAATGAGCAGTTCTTC.

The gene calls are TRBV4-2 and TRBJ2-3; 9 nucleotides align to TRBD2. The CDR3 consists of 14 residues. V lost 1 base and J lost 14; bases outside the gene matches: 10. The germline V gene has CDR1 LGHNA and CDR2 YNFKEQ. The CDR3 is CASSQGLAEGGWYF. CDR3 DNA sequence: TGTGCCAGCAGCCAAGGACTAGCGGAGGGGGGCTGGTATTTT.

CDR3 loop: CATSSSRGRHF. CDR3 DNA sequence: TGTGCCACCAGCAGTTCGCGGGGGAGGCATTTT. The chain recombines TRBV15 with TRBJ1-5, with a weak D call TRBD1 (5 bases). V lost 3 bases, J lost 15 bases, and 12 bases lay in between. Germline values: CDR1 LNHNV, CDR2 YYDKDF (reference sequence). The CDR3 loop spans 11 amino acids.

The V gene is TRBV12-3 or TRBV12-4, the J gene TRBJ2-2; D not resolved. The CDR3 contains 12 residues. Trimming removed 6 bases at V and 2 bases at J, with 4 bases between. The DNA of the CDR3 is TGTGCCAGCAGCGCCAACACCGGGGAGCTGTTTTTT. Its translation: CASSANTGELFF.

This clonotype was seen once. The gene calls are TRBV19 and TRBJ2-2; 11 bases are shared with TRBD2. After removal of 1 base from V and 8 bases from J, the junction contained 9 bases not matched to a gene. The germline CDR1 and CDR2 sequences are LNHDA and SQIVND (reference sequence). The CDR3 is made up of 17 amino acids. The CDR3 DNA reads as TGTGCCAGTAGTATAGCCCCCTTTAGCGGGAGGGTAGGGGAGCTGTTTTTT. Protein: CASSIAPFSGRVGELFF.

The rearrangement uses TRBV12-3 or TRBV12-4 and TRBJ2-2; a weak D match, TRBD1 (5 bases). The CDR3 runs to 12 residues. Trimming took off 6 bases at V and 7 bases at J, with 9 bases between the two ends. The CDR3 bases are TGTGCCAGCAGCCACAGGATCGGGGAGCTGTTTTTT. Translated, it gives CASSHRIGELFF.

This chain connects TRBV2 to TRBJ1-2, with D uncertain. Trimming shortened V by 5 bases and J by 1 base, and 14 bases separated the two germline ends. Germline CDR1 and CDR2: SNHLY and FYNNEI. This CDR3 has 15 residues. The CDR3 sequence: CASSLGAVVNYGYTF. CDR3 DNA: TGTGCCAGCAGTCTGGGAGCAGTCGTTAACTATGGCTACACCTTC.

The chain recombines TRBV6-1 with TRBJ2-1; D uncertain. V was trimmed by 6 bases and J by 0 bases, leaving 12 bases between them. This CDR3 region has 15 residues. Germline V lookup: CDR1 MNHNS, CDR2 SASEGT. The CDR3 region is CASSPFASSYNEQFF. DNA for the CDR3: TGTGCCAGCAGCCCTTTCGCTAGCTCCTACAATGAGCAGTTCTTC.

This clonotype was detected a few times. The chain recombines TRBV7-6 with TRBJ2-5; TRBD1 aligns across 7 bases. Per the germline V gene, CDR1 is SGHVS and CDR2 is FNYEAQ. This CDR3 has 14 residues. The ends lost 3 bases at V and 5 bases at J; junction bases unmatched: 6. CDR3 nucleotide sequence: TGTGCCAGCAGCTTTTCCGACAGGGTGGAGACCCAGTACTTC. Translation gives CASSFSDRVETQYF.

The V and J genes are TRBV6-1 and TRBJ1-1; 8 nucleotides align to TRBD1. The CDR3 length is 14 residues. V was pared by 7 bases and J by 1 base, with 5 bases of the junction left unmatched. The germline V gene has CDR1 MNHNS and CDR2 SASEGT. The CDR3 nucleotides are TGTGCCAGCAAGGGGGACAGGACGAACACTGAAGCTTTCTTT. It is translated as CASKGDRTNTEAFF.

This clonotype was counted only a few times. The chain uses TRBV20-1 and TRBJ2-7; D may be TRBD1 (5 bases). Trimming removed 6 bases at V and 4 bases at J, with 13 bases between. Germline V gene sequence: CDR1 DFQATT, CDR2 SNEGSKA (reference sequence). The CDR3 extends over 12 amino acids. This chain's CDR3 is CSASRDVYEQYF. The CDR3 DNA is TGCAGTGCAAGCAGGGATGTGTACGAGCAGTACTTC.

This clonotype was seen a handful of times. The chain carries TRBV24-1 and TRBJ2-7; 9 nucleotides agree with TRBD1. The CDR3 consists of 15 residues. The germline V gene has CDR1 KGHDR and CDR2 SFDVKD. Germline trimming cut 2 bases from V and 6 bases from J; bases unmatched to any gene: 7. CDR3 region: CATSDSGQGWSEQYF. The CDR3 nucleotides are TGTGCCACCAGTGATTCAGGACAGGGGTGGAGCGAGCAGTACTTC.